The T cell receptor (beta chain) under discussion was sequenced for a study of CD8+ T cells in alopecia areata. Regarding the study as a whole: Shared TCR sequences were less clear between patients than in mice, possibly partly from HLA diversity.

This clone was seen more than once but under ten times. Its antigen remains unknown. DNA and listed protein disagree at residue 13, so the protein shown here was translated from the DNA. Here the gene names and germline are mouse. cDNA serving as the sequencing template came from extracted, reverse transcribed RNA. The repertoire was sequenced with immunoSEQ multiplex PCR; TCRdb's copy has only in-frame clones and lacks some. Sampling found approximately 1,500 clones, none seen once. This TCR was recovered from a C3H/HeJ mouse with alopecia areata. The MHC haplotype recorded for the strain is H2-k. Sequenced: lesional skin.

CDR3 protein: CASSFLSRDRGSPLYF. CDR3 DNA (partial): TGTGCCAGCAGCTTTCTCTCCCGGGACAGGGGGTCGCCC. The chain combines TRBV3 with TRBJ1-6; TRBD1 matches 11 bases. The read falls 3 residues short of the CDR3 end, and the missing part is taken from the germline J gene. TRBJ1-6 is annotated as an ORF whose role is uncertain. The CDR3 totals 16 residues. Germline V gene data show CDR1 as SNHLY and CDR2 as FYNGKV (reference sequence). V gave up 3 bases and J gave up 10 bases; unmatched junction bases: 8.